The clone carrying this T cell receptor (beta chain) occurred a few times. The repertoire was sequenced with immunoSEQ multiplex PCR; TCRdb's copy has only in-frame clones and lacks some. In the table there are fewer than 400,000 clones, 85% to 90% of which are singletons. Residents of 24 US areas, aged roughly 18 to 89 years, made up the participants. V shed 5 bases, J shed 4 bases, and the junction held 7 bases outside the gene matches. This CDR3 is built from 14 residues. Germline CDR1 GTSNPN, CDR2 SVGIG (reference sequence). The data belong to a study of blood T cell repertoires in COVID-19. Study at large: PBMCs, B-cell-depleted T cells, or T cells were the source of the cDNA or gDNA that made up the material.

The sample was PBMCs or T cells enriched from blood (not recorded which). The rearrangement uses TRBV30 and TRBJ2-1, with 8 positions matching TRBD2. The clonotype was recovered from a woman aged 25 to 39 who had recovered from COVID-19. The CDR3 reads CAWLRGRRYNEQFF. The DNA for the CDR3 is TGTGCCTGGTTGCGCGGGAGGCGGTACAATGAGCAGTTCTTC.